This T cell receptor beta chain was profiled in a study of OX40 agonist ivuxolimab in advanced cancers. Some background on the complete study: Ivuxolimab was a fully human IgG2 agonistic monoclonal antibody targeting the costimulatory receptor OX40 (CD134). Intravenous ivuxolimab was administered to patients every 2 weeks at six dose levels: 0.01, 0.1, 0.3, 1.5, 3 and 10 mg/kg. Of the 50 or so patients in dose escalation, 19 had hepatocellular carcinoma, approximately 15 had melanoma, 9 had renal cell carcinoma and 9 had head and neck cancer. The dose-escalation cohort was 82.7% male with a mean age of approximately 60 years, ranging from roughly 20 to 80. Prior anti-PD-1, anti-PD-L1 or anti-CTLA-4 therapy was permitted, and less than 45% of dose-escalation patients had received checkpoint inhibitors. Partial responses were achieved by three dose-escalation patients, of whom one had hepatocellular carcinoma and two had cutaneous melanoma. The purpose of peripheral TCRbeta sequencing was to test whether ivuxolimab changed TCR sequence diversity and led to clonal T-cell expansion. The monotherapy dose-escalation portion (N ≈ 52 patients) of the phase I ivuxolimab trial is reported in the paper. What the research found in general, with its limitations: Partial responders in the 0.1-3.0 mg/kg groups had among the lowest normalized peripheral clonal expansion, especially among CD8+ T cells. On average, CD8+ T cells showed more expanded clones than CD4+ T cells after ivuxolimab. Which antigens the clonally expanded peripheral T cells were specific for was not determined. Low levels of normalized T-cell clonal expansion were also seen in some patients who did not respond. At doses from 0.1 to 3.0 mg/kg, clonal expansion was seen in both CD4+ and CD8+ blood T cells between baseline and week 6.

For this clone: Its specific antigen is unknown. Per-base qualities were not stored, and no clone one base away is much larger.

For sequencing of the TCRbeta CDR3 region, genomic DNA was extracted from the sorted cells. TCRbeta CDR3 regions were sequenced using the immunoSEQ Assay. Not all clones reach the TCRdb copy of this immuneACCESS table, which keeps in-frame sequences only. Checked studies attribute under half of the gap to unresolved V genes and leave the rest unexplained. The sample includes approximately 90,000 clones, with roughly 85% observed a single time. The ten top clones hold 1.3% to 1.5% of the sample. Patients with autoimmune disease history or receiving systemic immunosuppression were excluded from the trial. Peripheral blood for TCR sequencing was drawn from every dose cohort at baseline, at cycle 4 day 1 and at cycle 7 day 1. The samples were drawn from a first-in-human, open-label, multicenter phase I dose-escalation trial of ivuxolimab. Adults with locally advanced or metastatic melanoma, renal cell carcinoma, hepatocellular carcinoma or head and neck squamous cell carcinoma were enrolled in the trial. Before TCR sequencing, CD4+ T cells and CD8+ T cells were sorted from peripheral blood as separate populations.

The material was CD4+ or CD8+ T cells sorted from blood, obtained in a trial of the OX40 agonist ivuxolimab. This TCR was sampled from an adult with an advanced solid tumor such as melanoma, head and neck, liver or kidney cancer.

The DNA reads as follows: TGTGCCAGTCGTTGGGACAGCTACAATGAGCAGTTCTTC. This is translated as CASRWDSYNEQFF. The chain was built from TRBV27 and TRBJ2-1; 7 bases in between match TRBD1. The CDR3 runs 13 residues from the cysteine to the phenylalanine. Only the CDR3 region is kept as DNA, spanning 39 bases read in frame from base 1. Trimming takes 9 bases off V and 3 bases off J; junction bases not matched to a gene: 5. Sequences MNHEY (CDR1) and SMNVEV (CDR2) are obtained from the germline V gene (reference sequence).